The 22 T cell receptor beta chains listed next were all sequenced from one sample in a study of identifying expanded T cells in peripheral blood. Sequenced by immunoSEQ multiplex PCR; TCRdb stores in-frame clones only, minus some. The top ten clones hold over 3% of a sample with about 120,000 clones, around 84% of them seen once. What was sequenced was blood. The source is a person aged 18 to 70 in good health.

The chain links TRBV19 to TRBJ1-4; D uncertain. Germline CDR1 reads LNHDA; CDR2 reads SQIVND (reference sequence). The CDR3 sequence is 14 residues long. V was clipped by 9 bases and J by 5 bases, with 16 bases between them. CDR3 protein: CASSTSFTNEKLFF. CDR3 DNA sequence: TGTGCCAGCTCGACCTCTTTCACCAATGAAAAACTGTTTTTT.

This clone was seen just once. Written as DNA, the CDR3 is TGTGCCAGCTCACCTACCACCGGTCGGACAAACTATGGCTACACCTTC. Its translation is CASSPTTGRTNYGYTF. This chain joins TRBV18 and TRBJ1-2, with D possibly matching TRBD1 (5 bases). In germline, CDR1 is KGHSH, CDR2 LQKENI. This CDR3 has 16 amino acids. V lost 3 bases, J lost 2 bases, and 16 bases lay in between. The full variable domain, its missing parts supplied by reference TRBV18 and TRBJ1-2, is NAGVMQNPRHLVRRRGQEARLRCSPMKGHSHVYWYRQLPEEGLKFMVYLQKENIIDESGMPKERFSAEFPKEGPSILRIQQVVRGDSAAYFCASSPTTGRTNYGYTFGSGTRLTVV.

The V gene is TRBV13, the J gene TRBJ1-1, with 11 nucleotides matching TRBD1. The V gene's germline CDR1 is PRHDT and CDR2 FYEKMQ (reference sequence). The CDR3 has 17 residues. Trimming took 4 bases from V and 4 from J; bases not matched to a gene: 11. The CDR3 coding sequence is TGTGCCAGCAGCTACTTACGGGACAGGGGGTCGGGCACTGAAGCTTTCTTT. Translation: CASSYLRDRGSGTEAFF.

The chain combines TRBV6-6 with TRBJ1-6, with D unresolved. Trimming cost V 8 bases and J 7 bases, with 3 bases left between them. The CDR3 totals 10 residues. Germline assignment: CDR1 MNHNY and CDR2 SVGAGI (reference sequence). This chain's CDR3 is CASGNSPLHF. CDR3 nucleotides: TGTGCCAGCGGGAATTCACCCCTCCACTTT.

This chain uses TRBV25-1 with TRBJ1-6; no firm D call. The V gene lost 4 bases and the J gene lost 5 bases, with 6 bases spanning the gap. Germline V lookup: CDR1 MGHDK, CDR2 SYGVNS. The CDR3 loop spans 13 amino acids. DNA of the CDR3: TGTGCCAGCAGTGTTCAGGATAATTCACCCCTCCACTTT. As protein: CASSVQDNSPLHF. The entire variable domain, with the rest obtained from reference TRBV25-1 and TRBJ1-6, is as follows: EADIYQTPRYLVIGTGKKITLECSQTMGHDKMYWYQQDPGMELHLIHYSYGVNSTEKGDLSSESTVSRIRTEHFPLTLESARPSHTSQYLCASSVQDNSPLHFGNGTRLTVT.

The V call is TRBV5-1, the J call TRBJ2-1; D perhaps matches TRBD2 (5 bases). V lost 4 bases, J lost 2 bases, and 7 bases lay in between. Germline CDR1 is SGHRS and CDR2 is YFSETQ. The CDR3 runs to 13 residues. In nucleotides, the CDR3 is TGCGCCAGCAGCGGAGGTCCCTACAATGAGCAGTTCTTC. Residues: CASSGGPYNEQFF.

The CDR3 DNA reads as TGTGCCAGCAGGGGGACCCGAGGGGGCTCCTACGAGCAGTACTTC. Translating gives CASRGTRGGSYEQYF. This chain joins TRBV6-1 and TRBJ2-7; TRBD1 might be the D (6 bases). The CDR3 extends over 15 amino acids. The germline V gene encodes CDR1 MNHNS and CDR2 SASEGT. The ends were cut back, 6 bases at V and 0 bases at J, with 15 bases in the middle.

The gene calls are TRBV9 and TRBJ2-1; D gene ambiguous. Trimming stripped 3 bases from V and 12 bases from J, with 10 bases between. Germline assignment: CDR1 SGDLS and CDR2 YYNGEE. The length of the CDR3 is 11 residues. The CDR3 nucleotides read TGTGCCAGCAGCGGGGAATCGGGGCAGTTCTTC. Translation gives CASSGESGQFF. The variable domain in full, completed from reference TRBV9 and TRBJ2-1, reads DSGVTQTPKHLITATGQRVTLRCSPRSGDLSVYWYQQSLDQGLQFLIQYYNGEERAKGNILERFSAQQFPDLHSELNLSSLELGDSALYFCASSGESGQFFGPGTRLTVL.

The rearrangement joins TRBV5-5 to TRBJ1-2; no definite D call. Between the trimmed V and J ends, which lost 2 bases and 7 bases, there was a span of 12 bases. The CDR3 covers 13 residues. The germline V gene encodes CDR1 SGHKS and CDR2 YYEKEE (reference sequence). The DNA for the CDR3 is TGTGCCAGCAGCTTTCTAGGGTATAGTGGCTACACCTTC. Its translation: CASSFLGYSGYTF. Full variable domain (missing parts from reference TRBV5-5 and TRBJ1-2): DAGVTQSPTHLIKTRGQQVTLRCSPISGHKSVSWYQQVLGQGPQFIFQYYEKEERGRGNFPDRFSARQFPNYSSELNVNALLLGDSALYLCASSFLGYSGYTFGSGTRLTVV.

The genes are TRBV7-3 and TRBJ1-2; 9 bases line up with TRBD1. Unmatched junction bases numbered 3, after V lost 5 bases and J lost 5 bases. Germline lookup yields CDR1 SGHTA and CDR2 FQGTGA. The CDR3 is 13 amino acids. In DNA, the CDR3 is TGTGCCAGCAGCCTCGGACAGGGGTATGGCTACACCTTC. Its protein product is CASSLGQGYGYTF.

This chain links TRBV6-1 with TRBJ1-2; D is undetermined. V shed 6 bases and J shed 7 bases, with 15 bases lying between them. The CDR3 totals 13 residues. Germline lookup yields CDR1 MNHNS and CDR2 SASEGT. Here the CDR3 DNA reads TGTGCCAGCAGGCTGTCGGGTGCAGGTGGCTACACCTTC. It specifies CASRLSGAGGYTF.

The genes are TRBV2 and TRBJ2-2; D gene ambiguous. The germline V gene has CDR1 SNHLY and CDR2 FYNNEI. Trimming cost V 2 bases and J 6 bases, with 19 bases left between them. This CDR3 comprises 17 residues. The CDR3 bases are TGTGCCAGCAGTGAAATCGCCCCCGTAGGACGTGCCGGGGAGCTGTTTTTT. Its translation is CASSEIAPVGRAGELFF.

The chain recombines TRBV7-2 with TRBJ2-7; D is possibly TRBD1 (6 bases). Trimming stripped 2 bases from V and 1 base from J, with 9 bases between. This CDR3 is built from 14 residues. CDR1 SGHTA and CDR2 FQGNSA come from the germline V gene. CDR3 protein: CASSLRTDSYEQYF. In nucleotides, the CDR3 is TGTGCCAGCAGCTTAAGGACAGATTCCTACGAGCAGTACTTC.

V usage is TRBV11-3 and J usage is TRBJ2-4; 9 bases map to TRBD2. Per the germline V gene, CDR1 is SGHNT and CDR2 is YENEEA. The CDR3 is 18 amino acids. Trimming at V came to 4 bases and at J to 7 bases, leaving 17 bases not matched to a gene. The CDR3 is CASSSDPGVAGAVNIQYF. The CDR3 nucleotides read TGTGCCAGCAGCTCAGACCCCGGAGTAGCGGGGGCGGTTAACATTCAGTACTTC.

At least ten counts were recorded for this clone. This chain uses TRBV7-9 with TRBJ1-3; D not resolved. The germline V gene encodes CDR1 SEHNR and CDR2 FQNEAQ (reference sequence). Trimming removed 5 bases at V and 2 bases at J, with 10 bases between. The CDR3 extends over 14 amino acids. In DNA, the CDR3 is TGTGCCAGCAGCCCAGACATAGCTGGAAACACCATATATTTT. Encoded protein: CASSPDIAGNTIYF.

V usage is TRBV10-3 and J usage is TRBJ2-6; D remains ambiguous. The germline V gene encodes CDR1 ENHRY and CDR2 SYGVKD. The CDR3 contains 20 residues. V gave up 4 bases and J gave up 0 bases, with 22 bases separating them. CDR3 coding DNA: TGTGCCATCAGTGGAAGAAGGAAGCCGGACCCCTTCTCTGGGGCCAACGTCCTGACTTTC. It codes for CAISGRRKPDPFSGANVLTF.

This rearrangement joins TRBV7-6 to TRBJ1-6; TRBD1 matches at 7 bases. CDR3 length: 15 amino acids. V gave up 3 bases and J gave up 7 bases; unmatched junction bases: 6. CDR1 SGHVS and CDR2 FNYEAQ come from the germline V gene. In DNA form, the CDR3 reads TGTGCCAGCAGCTTGCCCACAGGGGTCAATTCACCCCTCCACTTT. It specifies CASSLPTGVNSPLHF.

This clone has more than one count but fewer than ten. The chain joins TRBV5-1 to TRBJ1-2, with 11 nucleotides matching TRBD1. The CDR3 extends over 13 amino acids. V dropped 4 bases and J dropped 7; count of bases not matched to a gene: 3. Germline V gene lookup returns CDR1 SGHRS and CDR2 YFSETQ. The CDR3 here is CASSGGQGAGYTF. The CDR3 bases are TGCGCCAGCAGCGGCGGACAGGGGGCTGGCTACACCTTC. Full variable domain (rest looked up from reference TRBV5-1 and TRBJ1-2): KAGVTQTPRYLIKTRGQQVTLSCSPISGHRSVSWYQQTPGQGLQFLFEYFSETQRNKGNFPGRFSGRQFSNSRSEMNVSTLELGDSALYLCASSGGQGAGYTFGSGTRLTVV.

The chain's CDR3 is CASSQGASSSYEQYF. DNA for the CDR3: TGCGCCAGCAGCCAAGGTGCCAGTTCGAGCTACGAGCAGTACTTC. This rearrangement joins TRBV4-3 to TRBJ2-7; the D is unclear. V lost 1 base to trimming and J lost 3 bases, with 13 bases between them. The CDR3 has 15 residues. Germline CDR1 reads LGHNA; CDR2 reads YSLEER.

The chain uses TRBV5-1 and TRBJ2-3; TRBD2 is a possible D gene (6 bases). The CDR3 has 13 residues. From germline, CDR1 is SGHRS and CDR2 YFSETQ. V shed 6 bases and J shed 6 bases, with 14 bases lying between them. CDR3 residues: CASTRLGGDTQYF. The DNA for the CDR3 is TGCGCCAGCACCAGGCTTGGAGGGGATACGCAGTATTTT.

The rearrangement joins TRBV5-1 to TRBJ1-1; D unclear. CDR3 size: 13 residues. The ends were cut back, 5 bases at V and 2 bases at J, with 10 bases in the middle. The germline CDR1 and CDR2 sequences are SGHRS and YFSETQ. This CDR3 reads CASRSQVNTEAFF. The CDR3 nucleotides are TGCGCCAGCAGGTCTCAGGTAAACACTGAAGCTTTCTTT. Drawing the rest from reference TRBV5-1 and TRBJ1-1, the complete variable domain is KAGVTQTPRYLIKTRGQQVTLSCSPISGHRSVSWYQQTPGQGLQFLFEYFSETQRNKGNFPGRFSGRQFSNSRSEMNVSTLELGDSALYLCASRSQVNTEAFFGQGTRLTVV.

The J gene is TRBJ1-4, the V gene TRBV9; weak D call: TRBD1 (6 bases). This CDR3 region has 16 residues. The V end lost 4 bases, the J end lost 4 bases, and 17 bases lay between the germline ends. CDR1 and CDR2 from the germline V gene are SGDLS and YYNGEE. The CDR3 bases are TGTGCCAGCAGCCCCCGGATCGGGGGCCTTAATGAAAAACTGTTTTTT. Protein sequence: CASSPRIGGLNEKLFF. Based on the CDR3 plus reference TRBV9 and TRBJ1-4, the full variable domain is DSGVTQTPKHLITATGQRVTLRCSPRSGDLSVYWYQQSLDQGLQFLIQYYNGEERAKGNILERFSAQQFPDLHSELNLSSLELGDSALYFCASSPRIGGLNEKLFFGSGTQLSVL.